This TCR beta chain appears in the sequencing data of a study of molecular identifiers for immune sequencing clone quantification. Bulk TCR libraries used previously described methods and listed TCR primers. One entry per CDR3 protein, called by TCRdb with MiXCR from the PCR reads. The sample contains fewer than 350,000 distinct CDR3 sequences, 24% of which appear only once. The sorting of naive CD8 T cells used the CD8+CD4-CCR7+CD45RA+ phenotype. As concerns this clonotype: A read error may explain this, as a much larger clone is one base away.

Germline V lookup: CDR1 SEHNR, CDR2 FQNEAQ (reference sequence). CDR3 size: 14 residues. The sequenced sample was naive CD8+ T cells from blood, with Jurkat cell RNA spiked in. Subset here: FACS-sorted CD8+CD4-CCR7+CD45RA+ naive T cells. This chain links TRBV7-9 with TRBJ2-7, with a tentative D call TRBD1 (5 bases). The receptor comes from a human donor in good health. Some libraries in this study had Jurkat cell RNA spiked in. DNA of the CDR3: TGTGCCAGCAGCTCGTCGACAGCTTACTACGAGCGGTACTTC. Translation: CASSSSTAYYERYF.